The 14 T cell receptor beta chains in this list originate from one sample, sequenced in a study of OX40 agonist ivuxolimab in advanced cancers. Repertoires were generated with immunoSEQ multiplex PCR, while TCRdb's copy carries only in-frame clones and drops some. The table shows about 7,700 clones, with 79% occurring only once. The sample in question was CD4+ or CD8+ T cells sorted from blood, obtained in a trial of the OX40 agonist ivuxolimab. These receptors originate from an adult with an advanced solid tumor such as melanoma, head and neck, liver or kidney cancer.

V is TRBV6-4 and J is TRBJ2-3; 9 bases agree with TRBD2. CDR1 MRHNA and CDR2 SNTAGT come from the germline V gene. The V and J ends lost 2 bases and 1 base, in that order; junction bases with no gene match: 1. CDR3 length equals 15 residues. CDR3 residues: CASSDVAGGTDTQYF. CDR3 sequence (DNA): TGTGCCAGCAGTGACGTAGCGGGGGGCACAGATACGCAGTATTTT.

J is TRBJ2-1 and V is TRBV19; no reliable D call. CDR1 is LNHDA and CDR2 is SQIVND in the germline V gene (reference sequence). CDR3 length: 14 amino acids. V lost 1 base and J lost 4, with 8 bases in between. CDR3 DNA sequence: TGTGCCAGTAGTATAGTAACGGATTACAATGAGCAGTTCTTC. Amino acid sequence: CASSIVTDYNEQFF.

This chain connects TRBV19 to TRBJ1-5, with D possibly matching TRBD1 (5 bases). V lost 3 bases and J lost 5, with 14 bases in between. The CDR3 has 15 amino acids. CDR1 is LNHDA and CDR2 is SQIVND in the germline V gene (reference sequence). The CDR3 coding sequence is TGTGCCAGTAGTATTCCCAGGGAAATCGATCAGCCCCAGCATTTT. Protein sequence: CASSIPREIDQPQHF.

This clone was found a few times. This chain links TRBV27 with TRBJ2-5; 9 nucleotides match TRBD1. The CDR3 loop spans 13 amino acids. CDR1 is MNHEY and CDR2 is SMNVEV in the germline V gene (reference sequence). J was trimmed by 5 bases and V by 5 bases; bases with no gene match: 3. CDR3 amino acids: CASSQQGAETQYF. The CDR3, as DNA: TGTGCCAGCAGTCAACAGGGGGCGGAGACCCAGTACTTC.

This clone is labeled as large. The gene calls are TRBV28 and TRBJ2-5; D might be TRBD1 (6 bases). The germline V gene encodes CDR1 MDHEN and CDR2 SYDVKM. Trimming pared 3 bases from V and 4 bases from J, leaving 9 bases between. The CDR3 runs 13 residues. The CDR3 protein is CASSLLQGETQYF. The CDR3 nucleotides read TGTGCCAGCAGTTTGTTACAGGGAGAGACCCAGTACTTC.

The chain couples TRBV9 to TRBJ2-7; D assignment may be TRBD1 or TRBD2 (5 bases each). V was pared by 3 bases and J by 3 bases, with 10 bases between. The CDR3 spans 13 residues. Germline CDR1 is SGDLS and CDR2 is YYNGEE. The CDR3 loop is CASSDGTGYEQYF. As DNA, the CDR3 is TGTGCCAGCAGCGACGGGACCGGCTACGAGCAGTACTTC. Using reference TRBV9 and TRBJ2-7 for the parts outside the CDR3, the full variable domain is DSGVTQTPKHLITATGQRVTLRCSPRSGDLSVYWYQQSLDQGLQFLIQYYNGEERAKGNILERFSAQQFPDLHSELNLSSLELGDSALYFCASSDGTGYEQYFGPGTRLTVT.

The sample holds one count of this clone. This chain joins TRBV5-6 and TRBJ2-5; 12 bases align to TRBD2. The CDR3 runs to 16 residues. Germline CDR1 is SGHDT and CDR2 is YYEEEE. V trimming: 3 bases; J trimming: 5 bases; junction bases outside the gene matches: 8. The CDR3 sequence is CASSSLAGGYPETQYF. For the CDR3, the DNA is TGTGCCAGCAGCTCACTAGCGGGGGGCTATCCGGAGACCCAGTACTTC.

The rearrangement joins TRBV27 to TRBJ2-5; no reliable D call. From germline, CDR1 is MNHEY and CDR2 SMNVEV (reference sequence). The CDR3 has 14 amino acids. V was cut by 0 bases and J by 4 bases, with 9 bases left in between. This chain's CDR3 is CASSLSWGLETQYF. The CDR3 nucleotides are TGTGCCAGCAGTTTATCTTGGGGATTAGAGACCCAGTACTTC.

The V and J genes are TRBV6-6 and TRBJ2-5; the D gene is possibly TRBD1 (5 bases). CDR1 MNHNY and CDR2 SVGAGI come from the germline V gene (reference sequence). The CDR3 contains 13 residues. Trimming took off 6 bases at V and 0 bases at J, with 8 bases between the two ends. The CDR3 loop reads CASRAGYQETQYF. The CDR3 DNA sequence: TGTGCCAGCAGAGCAGGGTACCAAGAGACCCAGTACTTC.

This chain connects TRBV9 to TRBJ2-5; D assignment may be TRBD1 or TRBD2 (5 bases each). Germline assignment: CDR1 SGDLS and CDR2 YYNGEE. The CDR3 runs to 15 residues. V was trimmed by 2 bases and J by 2 bases, leaving 13 bases between them. CDR3 nucleotide sequence: TGTGCCAGCAGCGTCGAGGGGAGACTTCAAGAGACCCAGTACTTC. Translation gives CASSVEGRLQETQYF.

The V call is TRBV11-2, the J call TRBJ2-7, with a tentative D call TRBD2 (6 bases). Germline CDR1 and CDR2: SGHAT and FQNNGV. This CDR3 contains 14 residues. Trimming removed 1 base from V and 6 bases from J, with 13 bases in between. This chain's CDR3 is CASSLVTGVGEQYF. The CDR3 DNA follows: TGTGCCAGCAGCTTAGTTACGGGGGTCGGCGAGCAGTACTTC.

The rearrangement joins TRBV2 to TRBJ2-1, with D perhaps TRBD2 (5 bases). The CDR3 is 12 residues long. The V end was cut by 4 bases, the J end by 7 bases, with 8 bases between. Germline assignment: CDR1 SNHLY and CDR2 FYNNEI. CDR3 region: CASSGTENEQFF. DNA of the CDR3: TGTGCCAGCAGTGGGACTGAAAATGAGCAGTTCTTC.

The chain couples TRBV14 to TRBJ2-1; either TRBD1 or TRBD2 may fit D (6 bases each). V lost 6 bases and J lost 8, with 17 bases in between. The CDR3 spans 14 residues. CDR1 SGHDN and CDR2 FVKESK come from the germline V gene. CDR3 residues: CASRRRGASYEQFF. CDR3 sequence (DNA): TGTGCCAGCAGGCGGAGGGGGGCATCGTATGAGCAGTTCTTC.

V and J are TRBV19 and TRBJ2-7; D gene uncertain. Germline CDR1 is LNHDA and CDR2 is SQIVND (reference sequence). The CDR3 has 12 amino acids. Between the trimmed V and J ends, which lost 5 bases and 5 bases, there was a span of 10 bases. The CDR3 DNA reads TGTGCCAGTAGTCAAATCAGGAACGAGCAGTACTTC. This codes for CASSQIRNEQYF.